A single sample gave rise to the 27 T cell receptor beta chains below, sequenced in a study of cytomegalovirus exposure and HLA in healthy donors. PCR involved 60 Vbeta and 13 Jbeta primers. Sequencing used immunoSEQ multiplex PCR; TCRdb keeps in-frame clones, though not all of them. The sample includes 55,000 to 80,000 clones, around 67% of them seen just once. The specimen sequenced was PBMCs. The receptors were sampled from a woman under 40 in good health and CMV-seronegative.

The V and J genes are TRBV5-1 and TRBJ1-1; 8 positions match TRBD1. The germline V gene has CDR1 SGHRS and CDR2 YFSETQ. V gave up 4 bases and J gave up 4 bases; unmatched junction bases: 9. This CDR3 has 15 residues. As DNA, the CDR3 is TGCGCCAGCAGCCTCGGGAACACAGGGGGCACTGAAGCTTTCTTT. This sequence encodes CASSLGNTGGTEAFF.

This clone was observed a single time. The chain joins TRBV7-2 to TRBJ2-1; the match to TRBD2 covers 10 bases. The length of the CDR3 is 14 residues. Germline trimming cut 3 bases from V and 10 bases from J; bases unmatched to any gene: 6. Germline V gene data show CDR1 as SGHTA and CDR2 as FQGNSA. The chain's CDR3 is CASSFSSGGGEQFF. The CDR3 coding sequence is TGTGCCAGCAGCTTCTCTAGCGGGGGCGGGGAGCAGTTCTTC.

In this sample, this clone turned up a few times. The chain joins TRBV6-5 to TRBJ1-5, with TRBD1 matching over 7 bases. Per the germline V gene, CDR1 is MNHEY and CDR2 is SVGAGI. The CDR3 length is 14 residues. The V segment lost 6 bases and the J segment 3 bases; nucleotides outside the gene matches: 5. CDR3 in amino acids: CASSPGTVNQPQHF. The CDR3 nucleotides read TGTGCCAGCAGCCCAGGGACAGTCAATCAGCCCCAGCATTTT.

The chain is built from TRBV4-1 and TRBJ2-3; tentative D call: TRBD2 (5 bases). The CDR3 is made up of 13 amino acids. CDR1 and CDR2 (germline): MGHRA, YSYEKL. The V end lost 3 bases, the J end lost 2 bases, and 6 bases lay between the germline ends. CDR3 nucleotide sequence: TGCGCCAGCAGCCAGAGGGACACAGATACGCAGTATTTT. Protein: CASSQRDTDTQYF.

This chain uses TRBV29-1 with TRBJ2-2; no clear D. In germline, CDR1 is SQVTM, CDR2 ANQGSEA. The V and J ends lost 4 bases and 0 bases respectively, with 9 bases between them. This CDR3 contains 14 residues. This CDR3 is CSVAVVPNTGELFF. The CDR3 region has the DNA TGCAGCGTTGCTGTCGTTCCGAACACCGGGGAGCTGTTTTTT.

The chain combines TRBV5-4 with TRBJ2-2; 7 bases map to TRBD1. Trimming cost V 4 bases and J 1 base; bases outside gene matches: 4. The CDR3 totals 15 residues. The germline CDR1 and CDR2 sequences are SGHNT and YYREEE (reference sequence). CDR3 sequence (DNA): TGTGCCAGCAGCGCGGACAGGAGGAACACCGGGGAGCTGTTTTTT. Protein product: CASSADRRNTGELFF.

The chain carries TRBV5-8 and TRBJ2-1; D call uncertain. CDR1 is SGHTS, CDR2 YDEGEE, per germline. Trimming shortened V by 4 bases and J by 8 bases, and 7 bases separated the two germline ends. The CDR3 contains 11 residues. CDR3 loop: CASSQFYEQFF. The CDR3 DNA reads TGTGCCAGCAGCCAGTTCTATGAGCAGTTCTTC.

This sequence joins TRBV7-3 and TRBJ1-2; D is uncertain. The germline V gene has CDR1 SGHTA and CDR2 FQGTGA. The CDR3 totals 14 residues. V lost 5 bases, J lost 3 bases, and 13 bases lay in between. The DNA of the CDR3 is TGTGCCAGCAGCCCATCGAGCTCTGACTATGGCTACACCTTC. Encoded protein: CASSPSSSDYGYTF.

The chain is built from TRBV28 and TRBJ1-2; 9 positions match TRBD1. The germline V gene encodes CDR1 MDHEN and CDR2 SYDVKM. V dropped 4 bases and J dropped 6; count of bases not matched to a gene: 18. This CDR3 contains 18 residues. As DNA, the CDR3 is TGTGCCAGCAGTTCGTTCTTTAGGGGGACAGGGAGTTCGAATGGCTACACCTTC. Translating gives CASSSFFRGTGSSNGYTF.

This chain links TRBV7-2 with TRBJ2-1, with 8 positions matching TRBD2. V lost 2 bases to trimming and J lost 2 bases; unmatched junction nucleotides: 5. This CDR3 is 16 amino acids long. CDR1 SGHTA and CDR2 FQGNSA come from the germline V gene. CDR3 in DNA: TGTGCCAGCAGCTTACAAGGCGGGGGGCCCTACAATGAGCAGTTCTTC. Its translation is CASSLQGGGPYNEQFF. Supplemented by reference TRBV7-2 and TRBJ2-1, the full variable domain reads GAGVSQSPSNKVTEKGKDVELRCDPISGHTALYWYRQSLGQGLEFLIYFQGNSAPDKSGLPSDRFSAERTGGSVSTLTIQRTQQEDSAVYLCASSLQGGGPYNEQFFGPGTRLTVL.

This clone was detected a few times. The rearrangement links TRBV6-4 to TRBJ2-1; 9 bases match TRBD2. V trimming: 10 bases; J trimming: 8 bases; junction bases outside the gene matches: 9. Germline V gene sequence: CDR1 MRHNA, CDR2 SNTAGT. The CDR3 extends over 13 amino acids. The CDR3 DNA reads TGTGCCACACCAGCGGGGGGAGGATATGAGCAGTTCTTC. Translation: CATPAGGGYEQFF.

The chain is built from TRBV7-2 and TRBJ2-3, with TRBD2 matching over 8 bases. The CDR3 covers 16 residues. Germline loops: CDR1 SGHTA, CDR2 FQGNSA. The ends lost 3 bases at V and 3 bases at J; junction bases unmatched: 8. The CDR3 here is CASSFPAGGRTDTQYF. For the CDR3, the DNA is TGTGCCAGCAGCTTTCCGGCGGGGGGCCGAACAGATACGCAGTATTTT.

The rearrangement joins TRBV4-1 to TRBJ1-2; D not certain. Trimming cost V 5 bases and J 6 bases, with 16 bases left between them. The CDR3 has 14 residues. Per germline, CDR1 MGHRA and CDR2 YSYEKL. The CDR3 is CASSYNRGSNGYTF. CDR3 DNA sequence: TGCGCCAGCAGCTACAACCGCGGATCGAATGGCTACACCTTC.

The table lists this clone with a few counts. The junction differs from germline at one of its ends, possibly a read error. The same CDR3 is also encoded by other DNA sequences in this sample. V and J are TRBV4-1 and TRBJ2-7; 9 nucleotides line up with TRBD1. This CDR3 is built from 14 residues. Germline V gene lookup returns CDR1 MGHRA and CDR2 YSYEKL. CDR3 sequence reads: CASSLRQGDYEQYF. CDR3 nucleotide sequence: TGTGCCAGCAGCCTGAGACAGGGGGACTACGAGCAGTACTTC.

The chain recombines TRBV2 with TRBJ1-4; TRBD1 matches at 8 bases. The CDR3 is 17 residues long. The germline gives CDR1 SNHLY, CDR2 FYNNEI. V shed 4 bases, J shed 0 bases, and the junction held 7 bases outside the gene matches. CDR3 DNA sequence: TGTGCCAGCAGTGGGGTCGGGACAGGCCCAACTAATGAAAAACTGTTTTTT. Residues: CASSGVGTGPTNEKLFF.

There are many counts of this clone. The CDR3 DNA is TGTGCCAGCACCCGGACAGCAAGCTCCTACGAGCAGTACTTC. Translated: CASTRTASSYEQYF. J is TRBJ2-7 and V is TRBV6-5, with D possibly matching TRBD1 (6 bases). V was cut by 7 bases and J by 0 bases, with 13 bases left in between. The CDR3 contains 14 residues. Germline values: CDR1 MNHEY, CDR2 SVGAGI.

J is TRBJ2-3 and V is TRBV9, with 15 bases fitting TRBD2. The CDR3 runs 18 residues. The germline CDR1 and CDR2 sequences are SGDLS and YYNGEE. J lost 0 bases, V lost 0 bases, and 2 bases had no gene match. For the CDR3, the DNA is TGTGCCAGCAGCGTAGGGACTAGCGGGGGGGCTAGCACAGATACGCAGTATTTT. This codes for CASSVGTSGGASTDTQYF.

This clone was picked up a small number of times. The chain uses TRBV30 and TRBJ1-1, with 8 bases fitting TRBD1. Germline CDR1 reads GTSNPN; CDR2 reads SVGIG (reference sequence). The CDR3 length is 14 residues. V shed 5 bases, J shed 6 bases, and the junction held 11 bases outside the gene matches. CDR3 nucleotides: TGTGCCTGGTTCCCCGGACAGGGAACTTCTGAAGCTTTCTTT. This codes for CAWFPGQGTSEAFF.

This chain links TRBV7-2 with TRBJ1-6; D perhaps matches TRBD1 (5 bases). The CDR3 totals 15 residues. Trimming stripped 1 base from V and 3 bases from J, with 7 bases between. CDR1 SGHTA and CDR2 FQGNSA come from the germline V gene. CDR3 sequence reads: CASSLGQNYNSPLHF. The CDR3 DNA sequence: TGTGCCAGCAGCTTAGGACAGAACTATAATTCACCCCTCCACTTT.

The genes are TRBV30 and TRBJ2-6; D is perhaps TRBD1 (7 bases). Germline V lookup: CDR1 GTSNPN, CDR2 SVGIG (reference sequence). The CDR3 runs 18 residues. V was clipped by 1 base and J by 2 bases, with 18 bases between them. The chain's CDR3 is CAWSDPRGRGAGANVLTF. The CDR3 nucleotides read TGTGCCTGGAGTGACCCTAGGGGGCGCGGGGCTGGGGCCAACGTCCTGACTTTC.

This chain joins TRBV13 and TRBJ2-1; 8 nucleotides match TRBD1. Germline loops: CDR1 PRHDT, CDR2 FYEKMQ (reference sequence). The CDR3 extends over 16 amino acids. Unmatched junction bases numbered 7, after V lost 3 bases and J lost 3 bases. The CDR3 region is CASSFPLGQGYNEQFF. The CDR3 DNA is TGTGCCAGCAGCTTCCCCCTCGGACAGGGCTACAATGAGCAGTTCTTC.

The genes are TRBV19 and TRBJ2-2; D unresolved. CDR1 is LNHDA and CDR2 is SQIVND in the germline V gene (reference sequence). The CDR3 is made up of 12 amino acids. Trimming cost V 4 bases and J 7 bases, with 7 bases left between them. DNA of the CDR3: TGTGCCAGTAGTAGGAGCCACGGGGAGCTGTTTTTT. Amino acids: CASSRSHGELFF.

This clone was detected only a few times. The chain combines TRBV10-3 with TRBJ1-6; 7 positions agree with TRBD1. This CDR3 comprises 14 residues. J gave up 7 bases and V 4 bases, and 4 bases lay outside the gene matches. Germline V gene sequence: CDR1 ENHRY, CDR2 SYGVKD. CDR3: CAISAGQNNSPLHF. CDR3 nucleotide sequence: TGTGCCATCAGTGCGGGACAGAACAATTCACCCCTCCACTTT.

The table lists this clone with a few counts. The rearrangement links TRBV19 to TRBJ1-5; D call uncertain. CDR1 LNHDA and CDR2 SQIVND come from the germline V gene (reference sequence). Trimming removed 8 bases at V and 2 bases at J, with 13 bases between. The CDR3 sequence is 14 residues long. In nucleotides, the CDR3 is TGTGCCAGTGGCCGGGTTATAGGCAATCAGCCCCAGCATTTT. Its translation is CASGRVIGNQPQHF.

This chain connects TRBV5-6 to TRBJ2-5; 11 bases fit TRBD2. Trimming removed 1 base from V and 0 bases from J; junction bases left unmatched: 5. Germline CDR1 reads SGHDT; CDR2 reads YYEEEE. This CDR3 is 17 amino acids long. Here the CDR3 reads CASSLFLAGGDQETQYF. CDR3 sequence (DNA): TGTGCCAGCAGCTTGTTCTTAGCGGGGGGGGACCAAGAGACCCAGTACTTC.

In DNA, the CDR3 is TGTGCCAGCAGCTTACAACAGCAATATGGCTACACCTTC. Its protein product is CASSLQQQYGYTF. This rearrangement joins TRBV7-8 to TRBJ1-2; D is unclear. V gave up 2 bases and J gave up 5 bases, with 9 bases separating them. The germline gives CDR1 SGHVS, CDR2 FQNEAQ. The length of the CDR3 is 13 residues.

The rearrangement joins TRBV1 to TRBJ2-2; the table's D call, TRBD2, was not checked against the DNA. TRBV1 is recorded as a pseudogene. The CDR3 has 17 residues. The CDR3 protein is CTSSAGNLSPNTGELFF. The CDR3 coding sequence is TGCACCAGCAGCGCCGGGAACCTATCACCGAACACCGGGGAGCTGTTTTTT.